What follows are 3 T cell receptor beta chains derived from one specimen sequenced in a study of T-cell memory formation after mild COVID-19. TCRdb reprocessed the 5' RACE reads via MiXCR and lists one record per CDR3 protein. Here the sample spans under 300,000 distinct CDR3 sequences, roughly 8.2% being singletons. The sequenced sample was PBMCs or a T cell subset sorted from them (not recorded which). The receptors derive from a man aged 18 to 35 who had mild COVID-19 (a few samples of this study predate the infection). Cell type and time point are not known.

The DNA of the CDR3 is TGCAGTGCTCATCCAGGGGAGGTGTCGACAAGTGAGCAGTTCTTC. Translated: CSAHPGEVSTSEQFF. J is TRBJ2-1 and V is TRBV20-1; either TRBD1 or TRBD2 may fit D (6 bases each). This CDR3 region has 15 residues. The V gene lost 5 bases and the J gene lost 9 bases, with 23 bases spanning the gap. Germline CDR1 DFQATT, CDR2 SNEGSKA (reference sequence).

This clonotype was detected only a few times. The genes are TRBV7-3 and TRBJ2-3, with TRBD1 as a possible D gene (6 bases). Trimming left V 4 bases short and J 8 bases short, with 19 bases between. This CDR3 is built from 15 residues. Germline-derived CDR1 and CDR2 are SGHTA and FQGTGA. CDR3 loop: CASSSGTSFDSTQYF. CDR3 coding DNA: TGTGCCAGCAGCTCCGGGACATCCTTCGACTCTACGCAGTATTTT.

This sequence joins TRBV20-1 and TRBJ2-5; 8 bases map to TRBD1. The V and J ends lost 2 bases and 2 bases, in that order; junction bases with no gene match: 4. This CDR3 is 14 amino acids long. Germline loops: CDR1 DFQATT, CDR2 SNEGSKA (reference sequence). CDR3 coding DNA: TGCAGTGCTAGACAGGACAGGGAACAAGAGACCCAGTACTTC. This translates into CSARQDREQETQYF.